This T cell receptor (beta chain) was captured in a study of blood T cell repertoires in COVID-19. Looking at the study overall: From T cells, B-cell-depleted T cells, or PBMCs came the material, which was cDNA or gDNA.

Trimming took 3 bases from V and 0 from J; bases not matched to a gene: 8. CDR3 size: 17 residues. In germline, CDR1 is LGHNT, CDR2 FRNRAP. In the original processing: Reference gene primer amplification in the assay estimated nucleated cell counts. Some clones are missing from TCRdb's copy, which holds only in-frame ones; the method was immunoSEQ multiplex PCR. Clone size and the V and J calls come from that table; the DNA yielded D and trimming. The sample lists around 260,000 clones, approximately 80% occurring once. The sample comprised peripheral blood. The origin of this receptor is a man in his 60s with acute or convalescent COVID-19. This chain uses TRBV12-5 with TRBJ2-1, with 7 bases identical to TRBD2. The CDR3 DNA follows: TGTGCTAGTGGTTTCCTTTCTAGCGGTAGCTCCTACAATGAGCAGTTCTTC. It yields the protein CASGFLSSGSSYNEQFF.